This record looks at one T cell receptor (beta chain) sequence and its context. This clonotype was counted at least ten times. This receptor's antigen is unknown. Qualities for individual bases were not recorded, and no much larger clone is one base off. These data come from a study of CD8 T cells in ankylosing spondylitis (dated by TCRdb to 2017 to 2019). About the full investigation: To find TCR variants linked to disease, the study profiled T cell receptor beta repertoires in ankylosing spondylitis patients and healthy donors. Peripheral blood samples were taken, and synovial fluid was additionally collected from ankylosing spondylitis patients. The whole study cohort included 108 healthy donors and 25 or so ankylosing spondylitis patients.

The CDR3, cysteine through phenylalanine, is 15 amino acids long. Of the read, only the CDR3 DNA is kept; its 45 bases are in frame from base 1. In the germline V gene, CDR1 corresponds to LGHNA and CDR2 to YNFKEQ. The V and J ends are trimmed by 4 bases and 0 bases, leaving 10 bases between them. On the study overall, not on this receptor specifically: According to the report, matched synovial fluid samples from ankylosing spondylitis patients were significantly enriched for the disease-linked clones. A TCR beta motif of several highly homologous amino acid variants appeared characteristic of blood from ankylosing spondylitis patients. Some TCR beta motif variants had previously been reported in synovial fluid and blood of reactive arthritis patients, which suggested common disease-initiation mechanisms. The disease-linked clones showed a CD8+ phenotype and occurred at relatively low frequencies in peripheral blood.

The sequencer was an Illumina HiSeq 2500. TCR beta libraries were prepared by quantitative 5'-RACE with molecular barcodes. The authors processed their data as follows. Disease-linked TCR variants were identified with a new computational method built on a probabilistic model of VDJ rearrangement. TCRdb reprocessing: public reads trimmed at Q25 with fastp, clones called with MiXCR, in-frame beta chains kept. Each CDR3 protein gets just one entry, which takes the most common genes and DNA from the rows behind it. It is TCRdb's table, rather than the study itself, that gives the V and J calls and clone size. The sample table lists 500,000 to 650,000 distinct CDR3 sequences, roughly 5.3% of them with a count of one. Roughly 3.2% of the sample belongs to the ten largest clones.

Sequenced material: blood, either unsorted or a sorted T cell fraction (not recorded which). Recombination connected TRBV4-2 to TRBJ1-3, and the D gene may be TRBD1, 6 bases matching. This TCR was sampled from a male donor with ankylosing spondylitis. The CDR3 in this case is CASSLKGGSGNTIYF. The bases read TGTGCCAGCAGCCTAAAGGGGGGCTCTGGAAACACCATATATTTT.